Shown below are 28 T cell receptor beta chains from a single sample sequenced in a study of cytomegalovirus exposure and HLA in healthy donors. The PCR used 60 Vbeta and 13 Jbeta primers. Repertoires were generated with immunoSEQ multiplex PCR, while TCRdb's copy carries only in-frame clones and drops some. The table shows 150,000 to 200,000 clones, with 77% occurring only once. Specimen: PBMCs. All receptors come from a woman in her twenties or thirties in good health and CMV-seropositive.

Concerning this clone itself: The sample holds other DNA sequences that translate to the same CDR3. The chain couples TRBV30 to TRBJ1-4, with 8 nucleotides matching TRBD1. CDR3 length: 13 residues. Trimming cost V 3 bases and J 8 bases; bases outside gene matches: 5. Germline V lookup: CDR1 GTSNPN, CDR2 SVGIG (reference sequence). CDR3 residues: CAWSGQGGEKLFF. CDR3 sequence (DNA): TGTGCCTGGAGCGGACAGGGAGGGGAAAAACTGTTTTTT. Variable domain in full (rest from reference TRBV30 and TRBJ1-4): SQTIHQWPATLVQPVGSPLSLECTVEGTSNPNLYWYRQAAGRGLQLLFYSVGIGQISSEVPQNLSASRPQDRQFILSSKKLLLSDSGFYLCAWSGQGGEKLFFGSGTQLSVL.

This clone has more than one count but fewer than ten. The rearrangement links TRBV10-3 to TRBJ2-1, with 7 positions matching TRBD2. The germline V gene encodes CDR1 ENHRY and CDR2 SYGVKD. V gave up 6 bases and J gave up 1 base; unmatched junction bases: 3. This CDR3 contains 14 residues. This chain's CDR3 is CAIRREDSYNEQFF. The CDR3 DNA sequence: TGTGCCATCAGACGGGAGGATTCCTACAATGAGCAGTTCTTC.

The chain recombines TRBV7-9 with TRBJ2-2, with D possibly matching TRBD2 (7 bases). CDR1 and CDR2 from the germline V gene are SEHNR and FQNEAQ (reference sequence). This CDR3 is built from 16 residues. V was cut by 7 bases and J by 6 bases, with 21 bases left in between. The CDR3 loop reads CASITQGRERAGELFF. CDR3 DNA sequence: TGTGCCAGCATCACCCAGGGGCGGGAGAGGGCCGGGGAGCTGTTTTTT.

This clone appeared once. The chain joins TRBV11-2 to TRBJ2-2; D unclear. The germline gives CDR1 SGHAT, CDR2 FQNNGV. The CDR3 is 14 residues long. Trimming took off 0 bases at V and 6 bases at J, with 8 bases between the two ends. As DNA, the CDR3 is TGTGCCAGCAGCTTAGATCCTAGACCCGGGGAGCTGTTTTTT. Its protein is CASSLDPRPGELFF.

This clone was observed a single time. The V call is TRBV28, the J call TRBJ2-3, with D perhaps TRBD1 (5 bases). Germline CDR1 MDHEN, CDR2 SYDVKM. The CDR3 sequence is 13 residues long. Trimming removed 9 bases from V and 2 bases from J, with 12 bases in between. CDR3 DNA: TGTGCCAGTGAGACAGTCCCCACAGATACGCAGTATTTT. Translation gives CASETVPTDTQYF.

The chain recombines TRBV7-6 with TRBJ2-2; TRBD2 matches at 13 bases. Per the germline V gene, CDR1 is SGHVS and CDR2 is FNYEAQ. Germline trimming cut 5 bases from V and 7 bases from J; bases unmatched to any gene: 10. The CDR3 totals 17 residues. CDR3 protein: CASSLRTSGSLGGELFF. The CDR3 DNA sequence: TGTGCCAGCAGCCTGAGGACTAGCGGGAGCTTGGGCGGGGAGCTGTTTTTT.

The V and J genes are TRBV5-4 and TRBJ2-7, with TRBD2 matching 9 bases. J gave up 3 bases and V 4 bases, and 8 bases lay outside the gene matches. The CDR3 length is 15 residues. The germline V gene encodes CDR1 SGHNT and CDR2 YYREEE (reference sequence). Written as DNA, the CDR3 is TGTGCCAGCAGCGTTGTCGGGACTAGCTACTACGAGCAGTACTTC. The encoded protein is CASSVVGTSYYEQYF.

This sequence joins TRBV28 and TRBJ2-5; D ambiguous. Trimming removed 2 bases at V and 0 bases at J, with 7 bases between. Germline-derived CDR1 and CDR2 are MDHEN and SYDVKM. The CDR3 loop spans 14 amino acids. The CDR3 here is CASSLAAYQETQYF. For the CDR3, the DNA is TGTGCCAGCAGTTTAGCGGCGTACCAAGAGACCCAGTACTTC.

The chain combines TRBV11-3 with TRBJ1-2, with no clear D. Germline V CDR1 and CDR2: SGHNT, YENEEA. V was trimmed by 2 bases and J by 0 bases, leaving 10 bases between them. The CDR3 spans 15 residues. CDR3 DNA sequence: TGTGCCAGCAGCTTATCCGGACTTGCTAACTATGGCTACACCTTC. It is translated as CASSLSGLANYGYTF.

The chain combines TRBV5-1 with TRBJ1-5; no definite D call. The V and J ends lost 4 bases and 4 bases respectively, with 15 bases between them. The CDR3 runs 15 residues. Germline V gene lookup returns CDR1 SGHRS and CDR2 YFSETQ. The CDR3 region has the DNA TGCGCCAGCAGCCTTGACGGCGGAGAAAATCAGCCCCAGCATTTT. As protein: CASSLDGGENQPQHF.

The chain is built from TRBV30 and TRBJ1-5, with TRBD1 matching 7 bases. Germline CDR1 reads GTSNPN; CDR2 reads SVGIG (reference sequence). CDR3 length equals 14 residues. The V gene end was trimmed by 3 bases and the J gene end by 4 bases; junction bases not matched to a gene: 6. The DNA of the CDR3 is TGTGCCTGGAGGACAGGGATCGGGAATCAGCCCCAGCATTTT. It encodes CAWRTGIGNQPQHF.

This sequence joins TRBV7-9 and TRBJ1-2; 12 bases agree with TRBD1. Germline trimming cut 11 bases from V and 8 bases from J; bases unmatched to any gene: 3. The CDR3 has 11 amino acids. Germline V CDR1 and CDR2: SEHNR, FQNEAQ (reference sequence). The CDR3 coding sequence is TGTGCCTGGGACAGGGGGCTAGGCTACACCTTC. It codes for CAWDRGLGYTF.

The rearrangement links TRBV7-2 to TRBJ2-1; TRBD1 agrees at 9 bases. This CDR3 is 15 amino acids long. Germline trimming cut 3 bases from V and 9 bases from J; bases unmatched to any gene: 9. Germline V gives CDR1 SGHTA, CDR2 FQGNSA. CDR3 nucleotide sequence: TGTGCCAGCAGCTTGCAGACAGGGGGTGGAGGTGAGCAGTTCTTC. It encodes CASSLQTGGGGEQFF.

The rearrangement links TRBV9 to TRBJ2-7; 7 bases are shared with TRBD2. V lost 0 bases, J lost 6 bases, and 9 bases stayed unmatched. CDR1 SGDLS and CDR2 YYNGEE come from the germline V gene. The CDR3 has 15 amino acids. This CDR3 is CASSVGEGGPGEQYF. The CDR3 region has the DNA TGTGCCAGCAGCGTAGGGGAGGGAGGGCCGGGCGAGCAGTACTTC.

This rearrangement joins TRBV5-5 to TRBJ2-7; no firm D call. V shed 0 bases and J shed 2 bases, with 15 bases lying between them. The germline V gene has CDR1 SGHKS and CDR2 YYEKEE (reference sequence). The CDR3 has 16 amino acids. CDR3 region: CASSLEPPRDTYEQYF. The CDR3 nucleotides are TGTGCCAGCAGCTTGGAACCGCCCCGCGATACCTACGAGCAGTACTTC.

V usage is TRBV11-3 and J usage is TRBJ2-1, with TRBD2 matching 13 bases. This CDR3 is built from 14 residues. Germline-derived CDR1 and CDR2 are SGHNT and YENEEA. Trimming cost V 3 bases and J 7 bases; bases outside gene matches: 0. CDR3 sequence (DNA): TGTGCCAGCAGCTTGGGACTAGCGGGGAATGAGCAGTTCTTC. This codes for CASSLGLAGNEQFF.

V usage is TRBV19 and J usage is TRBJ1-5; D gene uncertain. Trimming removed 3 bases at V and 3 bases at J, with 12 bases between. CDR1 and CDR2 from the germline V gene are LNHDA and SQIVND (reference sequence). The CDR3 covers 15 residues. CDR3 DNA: TGTGCCAGTAGTATGATTTTCAGGAACAATCAGCCCCAGCATTTT. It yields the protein CASSMIFRNNQPQHF.

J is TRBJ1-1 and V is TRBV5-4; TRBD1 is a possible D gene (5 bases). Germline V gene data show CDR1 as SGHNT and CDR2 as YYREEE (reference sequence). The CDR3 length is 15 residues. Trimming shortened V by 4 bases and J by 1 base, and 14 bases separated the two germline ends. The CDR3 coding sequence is TGTGCCAGCAGCCCGGGGGTCGGTTCGAACACTGAAGCTTTCTTT. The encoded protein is CASSPGVGSNTEAFF.

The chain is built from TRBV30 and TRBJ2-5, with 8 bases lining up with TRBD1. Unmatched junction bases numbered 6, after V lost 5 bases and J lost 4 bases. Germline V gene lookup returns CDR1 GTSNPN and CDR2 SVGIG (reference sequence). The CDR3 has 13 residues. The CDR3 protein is CAWGGQAGETQYF. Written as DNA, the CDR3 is TGTGCCTGGGGGGGACAGGCAGGAGAGACCCAGTACTTC.

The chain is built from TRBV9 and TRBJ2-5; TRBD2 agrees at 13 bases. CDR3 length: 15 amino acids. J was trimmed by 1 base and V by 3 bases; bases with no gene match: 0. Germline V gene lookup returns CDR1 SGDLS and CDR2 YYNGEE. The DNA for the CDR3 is TGTGCCAGCAGCGGACTAGCGGGAGGCCAAGAGACCCAGTACTTC. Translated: CASSGLAGGQETQYF.

CDR3: CASSSPGTTSQETQYF. The CDR3 region has the DNA TGTGCCAGCAGTTCACCCGGGACAACCTCTCAAGAGACCCAGTACTTC. V usage is TRBV11-2 and J usage is TRBJ2-5, with D perhaps matching TRBD1 (6 bases). There are 16 residues in the CDR3. Germline CDR1 is SGHAT and CDR2 is FQNNGV. V was cut by 6 bases and J by 2 bases, with 19 bases left in between.

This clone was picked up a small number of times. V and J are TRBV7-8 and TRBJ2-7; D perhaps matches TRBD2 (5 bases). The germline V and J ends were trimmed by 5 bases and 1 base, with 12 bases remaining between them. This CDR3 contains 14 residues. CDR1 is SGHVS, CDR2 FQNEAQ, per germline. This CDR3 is CASSPARGSYEQYF. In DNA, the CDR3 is TGTGCCAGCAGCCCCGCCCGGGGTTCCTACGAGCAGTACTTC. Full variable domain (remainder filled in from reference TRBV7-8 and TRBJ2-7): GAGVSQSPRYKVAKRGQDVALRCDPISGHVSLFWYQQALGQGPEFLTYFQNEAQLDKSGLPSDRFFAERPEGSVSTLKIQRTQQEDSAVYLCASSPARGSYEQYFGPGTRLTVT.

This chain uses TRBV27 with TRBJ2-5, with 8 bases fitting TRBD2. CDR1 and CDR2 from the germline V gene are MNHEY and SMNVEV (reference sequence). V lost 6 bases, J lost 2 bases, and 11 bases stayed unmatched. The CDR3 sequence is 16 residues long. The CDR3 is CASRMAGGILQETQYF. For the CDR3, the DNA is TGTGCCAGCAGGATGGCGGGAGGCATCCTACAAGAGACCCAGTACTTC.

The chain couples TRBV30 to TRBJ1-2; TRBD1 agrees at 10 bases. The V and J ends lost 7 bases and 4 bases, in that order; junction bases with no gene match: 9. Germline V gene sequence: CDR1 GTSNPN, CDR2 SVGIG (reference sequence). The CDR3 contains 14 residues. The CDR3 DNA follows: TGTGCCTCTCCGGGACAGGGGCACCTCTATGGCTACACCTTC. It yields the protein CASPGQGHLYGYTF.

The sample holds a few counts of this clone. The CDR3 DNA is TGCAGCGTTGAGGGGACAGGCGGGGTGAACACCGGGGAGCTGTTTTTT. Protein product: CSVEGTGGVNTGELFF. J is TRBJ2-2 and V is TRBV29-1; 8 bases agree with TRBD1. The CDR3 length is 16 residues. CDR1 is SQVTM and CDR2 is ANQGSEA in the germline V gene. V shed 3 bases and J 1 base; nucleotides not matched to a gene: 7.

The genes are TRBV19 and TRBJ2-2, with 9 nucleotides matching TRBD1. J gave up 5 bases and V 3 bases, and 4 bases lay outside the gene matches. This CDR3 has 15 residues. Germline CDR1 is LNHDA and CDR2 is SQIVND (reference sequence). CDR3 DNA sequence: TGTGCCAGTAGTATGGTGGACAGGGGAACCGGGGAGCTGTTTTTT. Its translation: CASSMVDRGTGELFF.

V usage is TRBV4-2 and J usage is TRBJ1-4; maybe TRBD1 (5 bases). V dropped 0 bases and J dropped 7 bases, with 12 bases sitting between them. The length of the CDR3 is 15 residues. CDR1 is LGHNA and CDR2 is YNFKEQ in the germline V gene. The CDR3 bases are TGTGCCAGCAGCCAAGAAGACAGCGGGGGTGAAAAACTGTTTTTT. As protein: CASSQEDSGGEKLFF.

CDR3 bases: TGTGCCAGCAGTGGGCAGAACACTGAAGCTTTCTTT. Its translation is CASSGQNTEAFF. The V call is TRBV2, the J call TRBJ1-1; D not certain. Looked up from germline, CDR1 is SNHLY and CDR2 is FYNNEI. V was clipped by 4 bases and J by 1 base, with 4 bases between them. The CDR3 is made up of 12 amino acids. The complete variable domain, with remaining parts taken from reference TRBV2 and TRBJ1-1, reads EPEVTQTPSHQVTQMGQEVILRCVPISNHLYFYWYRQILGQKVEFLVSFYNNEISEKSEIFDDQFSVERPDGSNFTLKIRSTKLEDSAMYFCASSGQNTEAFFGQGTRLTVV.